This entry lists 25 T cell receptor beta chains sequenced from one sample in a study of T-cell reconstitution after alpha-beta-depleted transplantation in children. This sample's TCRbeta library carried unique molecular identifier barcodes. TCRdb analysed the PCR reads with MiXCR anew, one entry per CDR3 protein. This table holds almost 250,000 distinct CDR3 sequences, 20% to 30% found once. The source material was PBMCs, sampled before TCRalphabeta/CD19-depleted stem cell transplant. These TCRs come from a girl between 2 and 10 years old with Fanconi anemia, due to receive a stem cell transplant.

The sample holds many counts of this clonotype. V is TRBV15 and J is TRBJ2-3; D possibly corresponds to TRBD2 (5 bases). This CDR3 is 12 amino acids long. V was pared by 6 bases and J by 4 bases, with 8 bases between. Germline lookup yields CDR1 LNHNV and CDR2 YYDKDF (reference sequence). CDR3 bases: TGTGCCACCAGTCTACTAGCAGATACGCAGTATTTT. This codes for CATSLLADTQYF.

This clonotype was picked up a small number of times. The chain recombines TRBV2 with TRBJ1-5; TRBD1 aligns across 10 bases. The V gene's germline CDR1 is SNHLY and CDR2 FYNNEI. The junction had 5 bases not matched to a gene; V was cut back by 4 bases and J by 2 bases. The CDR3 covers 16 residues. DNA of the CDR3: TGTGCCAGCAGTGGAGGACAGGGGGGTCGCAATCAGCCCCAGCATTTT. Protein sequence: CASSGGQGGRNQPQHF.

This sequence joins TRBV6-1 and TRBJ2-1; D is unclear. V was pared by 11 bases and J by 6 bases, with 8 bases between. Per the germline V gene, CDR1 is MNHNS and CDR2 is SASEGT. The CDR3 has 10 residues. CDR3 residues: CAVVGNEQFF. Here the CDR3 DNA reads TGTGCCGTTGTGGGCAATGAGCAGTTCTTC.

This clonotype was seen only a few times. The V and J genes are TRBV7-2 and TRBJ1-5; D might be TRBD1 (5 bases). In germline, CDR1 is SGHTA, CDR2 FQGNSA. The CDR3 is 17 amino acids. Deletions cut 0 bases from V and 0 bases from J, with 12 bases between. CDR3 sequence (DNA): TGTGCCAGCAGCTTAGCTTTTGGGGGTTATAGCAATCAGCCCCAGCATTTT. Its translation: CASSLAFGGYSNQPQHF.

This clonotype was counted between two and nine times. The V call is TRBV12-3 or TRBV12-4, the J call TRBJ2-3; 7 bases are shared with TRBD2. The CDR3 runs 15 residues. V dropped 6 bases and J dropped 0; count of bases not matched to a gene: 6. This chain's CDR3 is CASRTSGISTDTQYF. CDR3 bases: TGTGCCAGCAGAACCAGCGGGATCAGCACAGATACGCAGTATTTT.

This clonotype was observed at least ten times. The chain joins TRBV5-1 to TRBJ2-7, with 8 bases fitting TRBD1. J lost 4 bases, V lost 0 bases, and 6 bases had no gene match. Germline CDR1 is SGHRS and CDR2 is YFSETQ. This CDR3 has 15 amino acids. CDR3 protein: CASSLVGQGVYEQYF. The CDR3 bases are TGCGCCAGCAGCTTGGTCGGACAGGGAGTATACGAGCAGTACTTC.

The chain has TRBV9 and TRBJ2-2; D unclear. From germline, CDR1 is SGDLS and CDR2 YYNGEE. The CDR3 covers 11 residues. The CDR3 sequence: CTLRDTGELFF. The CDR3 nucleotides are TGTACCTTAAGGGACACCGGGGAGCTGTTTTTT.

V usage is TRBV7-6 and J usage is TRBJ2-7; TRBD2 might be the D (6 bases). The CDR3 is 13 residues long. V was cut by 5 bases and J by 2 bases, with 10 bases left in between. CDR1 is SGHVS, CDR2 FNYEAQ, per germline. In DNA, the CDR3 is TGTGCCAGCAGCGCCGGGAGACCCTACGAGCAGTACTTC. Protein: CASSAGRPYEQYF.

At least ten counts were recorded for this clonotype. Here the CDR3 DNA reads TGTGCCAGCAGCCGGACTAGATCCTACGAGCAGTACTTC. As protein: CASSRTRSYEQYF. V is TRBV7-2 and J is TRBJ2-7; the match to TRBD2 covers 7 bases. Germline loops: CDR1 SGHTA, CDR2 FQGNSA. The CDR3 contains 13 residues. J was trimmed by 1 base and V by 5 bases; bases with no gene match: 2.

In its sample, this clonotype was seen many times. The chain recombines TRBV29-1 with TRBJ2-5; 7 nucleotides align to TRBD2. Germline-derived CDR1 and CDR2 are SQVTM and ANQGSEA. This CDR3 region has 14 residues. With 5 bases clipped from V and 5 bases from J, the junction kept 11 bases outside the gene matches. CDR3 sequence (DNA): TGCAGCGTTCTGACCCGACTAGCTCGGGAGACCCAGTACTTC. It codes for CSVLTRLARETQYF.

This clonotype occurred many times. The chain couples TRBV20-1 to TRBJ2-7; 9 bases map to TRBD2. Germline lookup yields CDR1 DFQATT and CDR2 SNEGSKA (reference sequence). This CDR3 comprises 15 residues. V shed 4 bases and J 4 bases; nucleotides not matched to a gene: 11. CDR3 nucleotides: TGCAGTGCTACTGCTCTAGCGGGAAGGGGGTACGAGCAGTACTTC. Protein: CSATALAGRGYEQYF.

This clonotype has ten or more counts. V is TRBV4-2 and J is TRBJ2-1, with 11 bases aligning to TRBD2. After removal of 0 bases from V and 8 bases from J, the junction contained 6 bases not matched to a gene. Germline CDR1 LGHNA, CDR2 YNFKEQ. The CDR3 contains 16 residues. CDR3 region: CASSQDYTSGSHEQFF. The CDR3 DNA reads TGTGCCAGCAGCCAAGATTATACTAGCGGGAGCCATGAGCAGTTCTTC.

Many counts were recorded for this clonotype. V and J are TRBV7-3 and TRBJ2-2; 9 nucleotides match TRBD1. The CDR3 spans 14 residues. The germline CDR1 and CDR2 sequences are SGHTA and FQGTGA. With 5 bases clipped from V and 7 bases from J, the junction kept 5 bases outside the gene matches. CDR3 residues: CASSEGQGYGELFF. CDR3 bases: TGTGCCAGCAGCGAGGGACAGGGATACGGGGAGCTGTTTTTT.

This clonotype was counted a few times. The rearrangement links TRBV29-1 to TRBJ2-7; perhaps D is TRBD1 or TRBD2 (5 bases each). CDR3 length: 13 residues. With 7 bases removed from V and 4 bases from J, the gap between germline ends came to 17 bases. Germline V gene lookup returns CDR1 SQVTM and CDR2 ANQGSEA. CDR3 DNA sequence: TGCAGCGCGACCGGGACCGACTATTACGAGCAGTACTTC. Residues: CSATGTDYYEQYF.

This sequence joins TRBV6-1 and TRBJ1-1; maybe TRBD1 (5 bases). The CDR3 is made up of 13 amino acids. V was clipped by 7 bases and J by 0 bases, with 9 bases between them. Germline V gene data show CDR1 as MNHNS and CDR2 as SASEGT. The CDR3, as DNA: TGTGCCAGCAAGGGGCACCTGAACACTGAAGCTTTCTTT. Translated, it gives CASKGHLNTEAFF.

J is TRBJ2-1 and V is TRBV29-1, with 11 bases that match TRBD2. CDR3 length equals 16 residues. Germline CDR1 is SQVTM and CDR2 is ANQGSEA. After removal of 4 bases from V and 4 bases from J, the junction contained 9 bases not matched to a gene. In DNA form, the CDR3 reads TGCAGCGTTGGGGCTAGCGGGAGGCCGGGATACAATGAGCAGTTCTTC. Translated, it gives CSVGASGRPGYNEQFF.

This clonotype was counted only a few times. The DNA of the CDR3 is TGCAGTGCTCAAAGACTAGCGGGAGCCTACGAGCAGTACTTC. It is translated as CSAQRLAGAYEQYF. V and J are TRBV20-1 and TRBJ2-7; 12 bases are shared with TRBD2. The CDR3 contains 14 residues. Germline loops: CDR1 DFQATT, CDR2 SNEGSKA (reference sequence). J lost 2 bases, V lost 5 bases, and 4 bases had no gene match.

This chain connects TRBV10-3 to TRBJ2-1, with 9 bases that match TRBD2. The CDR3 runs 17 residues. Germline V gene data show CDR1 as ENHRY and CDR2 as SYGVKD. J was trimmed by 4 bases and V by 0 bases; bases with no gene match: 7. This CDR3 reads CAISESFLAGVYNEQFF. The CDR3 DNA follows: TGTGCCATCAGTGAGTCGTTTTTAGCGGGAGTTTACAATGAGCAGTTCTTC.

This clonotype was observed a few times. This sequence joins TRBV29-1 and TRBJ2-7; D not resolved. This CDR3 is built from 13 residues. The V gene's germline CDR1 is SQVTM and CDR2 ANQGSEA. V lost 4 bases and J lost 4, with 14 bases in between. The CDR3 loop reads CSVVSASTYEQYF. As DNA, the CDR3 is TGCAGCGTTGTGTCAGCCAGTACGTACGAGCAGTACTTC.

This clonotype was recorded at least ten times. The chain combines TRBV12-3 or TRBV12-4 with TRBJ2-6, with 7 bases fitting TRBD1. CDR3 length equals 17 residues. V lost 3 bases to trimming and J lost 2 bases; unmatched junction nucleotides: 7. CDR3 bases: TGTGCCAGCAGTTTTCGAGTACAGGGGACTGGGGCCAACGTCCTGACTTTC. Translation gives CASSFRVQGTGANVLTF.

The table lists this clonotype with a few counts. V is TRBV28 and J is TRBJ2-2; D is perhaps TRBD2 (6 bases). The CDR3 has 13 residues. V lost 7 bases to trimming and J lost 8 bases, with 14 bases between them. The germline CDR1 and CDR2 sequences are MDHEN and SYDVKM. CDR3 DNA sequence: TGTGCCAGCATACCATTGGGGGGAGGGGAGCTGTTTTTT. It codes for CASIPLGGGELFF.

The J gene is TRBJ2-1, the V gene TRBV4-2, with TRBD2 identical over 11 bases. The CDR3 extends over 16 amino acids. Germline CDR1 is LGHNA and CDR2 is YNFKEQ. V shed 1 base, J shed 8 bases, and the junction held 7 bases outside the gene matches. CDR3 sequence (DNA): TGTGCCAGCAGCCAAGTCACTAGCGGGAGTTTACATGAGCAGTTCTTC. This gives the protein CASSQVTSGSLHEQFF.

This clonotype was recorded at least ten times. Here the CDR3 DNA reads TGTGCCAGCAGCGTAGACGGACCCGAGGGGGTAAGGGACGAGCAGTACTTC. It translates to CASSVDGPEGVRDEQYF. The chain carries TRBV9 and TRBJ2-7; possible D gene TRBD1, 6 bases. Germline values: CDR1 SGDLS, CDR2 YYNGEE. This CDR3 region has 17 residues. The ends were cut back, 0 bases at V and 5 bases at J, with 21 bases in the middle.

This clonotype was recorded many times. The rearrangement uses TRBV12-3 or TRBV12-4 and TRBJ2-1; D call uncertain. This CDR3 region has 10 residues. The V gene lost 3 bases and the J gene lost 6 bases, with 0 bases spanning the gap. DNA of the CDR3: TGTGCCAGCAGTTTCAATGAGCAGTTCTTC. Translating gives CASSFNEQFF.

There are many counts of this clonotype. The rearrangement links TRBV29-1 to TRBJ2-2, with D uncertain. Germline V gene lookup returns CDR1 SQVTM and CDR2 ANQGSEA. V was trimmed by 4 bases and J by 7 bases, leaving 7 bases between them. This CDR3 is 11 amino acids long. CDR3 loop: CSVAFDGELFF. CDR3 DNA sequence: TGCAGCGTTGCTTTCGACGGGGAGCTGTTTTTT.